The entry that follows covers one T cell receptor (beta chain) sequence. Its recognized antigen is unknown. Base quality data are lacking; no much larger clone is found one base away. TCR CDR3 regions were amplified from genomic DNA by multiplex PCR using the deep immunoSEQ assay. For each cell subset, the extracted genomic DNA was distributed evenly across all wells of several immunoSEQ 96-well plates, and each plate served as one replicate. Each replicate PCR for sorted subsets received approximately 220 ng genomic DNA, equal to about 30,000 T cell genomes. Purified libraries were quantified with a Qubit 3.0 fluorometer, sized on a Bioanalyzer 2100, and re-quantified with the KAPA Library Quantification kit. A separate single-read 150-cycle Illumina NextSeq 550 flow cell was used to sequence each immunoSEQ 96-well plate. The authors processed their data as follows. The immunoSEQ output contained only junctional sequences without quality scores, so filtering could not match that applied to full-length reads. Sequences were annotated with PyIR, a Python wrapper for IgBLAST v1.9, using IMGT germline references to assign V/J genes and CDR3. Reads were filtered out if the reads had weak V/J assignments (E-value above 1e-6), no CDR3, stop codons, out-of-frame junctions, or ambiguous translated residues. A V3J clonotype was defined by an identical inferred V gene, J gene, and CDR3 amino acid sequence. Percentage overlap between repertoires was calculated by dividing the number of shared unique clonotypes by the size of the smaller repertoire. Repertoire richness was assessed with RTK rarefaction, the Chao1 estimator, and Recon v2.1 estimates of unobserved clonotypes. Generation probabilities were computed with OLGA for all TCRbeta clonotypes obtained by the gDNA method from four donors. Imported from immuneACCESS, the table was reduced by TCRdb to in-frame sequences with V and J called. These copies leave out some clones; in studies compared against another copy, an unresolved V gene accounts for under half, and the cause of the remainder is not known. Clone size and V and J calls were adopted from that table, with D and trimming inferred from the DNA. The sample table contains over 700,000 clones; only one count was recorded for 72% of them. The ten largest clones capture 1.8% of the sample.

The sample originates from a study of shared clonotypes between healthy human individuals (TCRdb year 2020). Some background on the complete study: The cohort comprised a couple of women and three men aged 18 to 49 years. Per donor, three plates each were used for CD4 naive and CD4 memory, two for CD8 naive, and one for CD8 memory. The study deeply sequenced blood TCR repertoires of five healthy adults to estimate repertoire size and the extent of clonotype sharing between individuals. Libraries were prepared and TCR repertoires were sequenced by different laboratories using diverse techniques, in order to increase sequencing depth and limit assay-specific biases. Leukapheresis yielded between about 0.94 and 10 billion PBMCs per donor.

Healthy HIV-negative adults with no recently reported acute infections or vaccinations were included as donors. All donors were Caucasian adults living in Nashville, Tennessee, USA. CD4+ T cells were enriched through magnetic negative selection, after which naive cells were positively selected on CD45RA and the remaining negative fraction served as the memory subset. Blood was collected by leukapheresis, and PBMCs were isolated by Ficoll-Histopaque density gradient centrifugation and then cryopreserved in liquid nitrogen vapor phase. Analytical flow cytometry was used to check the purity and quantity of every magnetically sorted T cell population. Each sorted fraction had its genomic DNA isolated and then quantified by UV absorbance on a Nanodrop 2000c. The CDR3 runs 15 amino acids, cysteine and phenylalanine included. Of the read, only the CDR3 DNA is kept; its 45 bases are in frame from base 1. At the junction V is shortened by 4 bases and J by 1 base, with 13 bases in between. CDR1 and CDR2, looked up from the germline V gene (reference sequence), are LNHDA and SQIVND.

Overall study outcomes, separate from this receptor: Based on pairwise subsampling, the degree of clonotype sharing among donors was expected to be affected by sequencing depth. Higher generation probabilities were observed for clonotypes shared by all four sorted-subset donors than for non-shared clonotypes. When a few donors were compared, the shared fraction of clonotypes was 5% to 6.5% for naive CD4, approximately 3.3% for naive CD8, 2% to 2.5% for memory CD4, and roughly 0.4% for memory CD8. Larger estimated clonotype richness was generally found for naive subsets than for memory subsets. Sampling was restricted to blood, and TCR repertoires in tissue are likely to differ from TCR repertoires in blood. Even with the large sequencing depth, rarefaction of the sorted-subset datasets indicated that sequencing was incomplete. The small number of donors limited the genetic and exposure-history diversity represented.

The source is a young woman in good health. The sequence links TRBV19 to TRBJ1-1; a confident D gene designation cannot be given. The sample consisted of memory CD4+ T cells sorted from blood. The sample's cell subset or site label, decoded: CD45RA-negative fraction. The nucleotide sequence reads TGTGCCAGTAGTAGACATGGGCGGTCGAACACTGAAGCTTTCTTT. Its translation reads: CASSRHGRSNTEAFF.